This TCR beta chain appears in the sequencing data of a study of cytomegalovirus exposure and HLA in healthy donors. Primers: 60 Vbeta forward and 13 Jbeta reverse. Only in-frame clones appear in the TCRdb table, and some are missing; sequencing was by immunoSEQ multiplex PCR. The sample has approximately 140,000 clones, 70% to 85% seen once. V gave up 5 bases and J gave up 4 bases, with 9 bases separating them. The CDR3 has 14 amino acids. CDR1 LNHDA and CDR2 SQIVND come from the germline V gene (reference sequence). The chain has TRBV19 and TRBJ2-6, with D unclear. Sequencing was performed on PBMCs. The TCR sequence derives from a boy aged 10-17 years in good health and CMV-seronegative. DNA for the CDR3: TGTGCCAGTAGTTCAGGTTTAGGGGCCAACGTCCTGACTTTC. Protein: CASSSGLGANVLTF.